These T cell receptor beta chains were read from a single sample in a study of neurological immune-mediated disorders. TCRdb reanalysed the 5' RACE reads using MiXCR and keeps one entry per CDR3 protein. The data show tens of thousands of distinct CDR3 sequences, with approximately 3.7% seen just once and less than 2.5% held by the top ten. Sequenced material: PBMCs. These receptors all come from a woman aged 45-59 years with multiple sclerosis. The CDR3 runs from the conserved cysteine through the conserved F or W. D genes are given only for firm matches. The size field is filled for only some rows; it gives once, few, many or a size class.

j_call d_call clone_size v_call cdr3_nt cdr3_aa
TRBJ2-3 . many TRBV24-1 TGTGCCACCAGTGGAGTAACTTCCCGCACAGATACGCAGTATTTT CATSGVTSRTDTQYF
TRBJ1-2 TRBD1 many TRBV18 TGTGCCAGCTCCCCGGACAGGGACCCTTATGGCTACACCTTC CASSPDRDPYGYTF
TRBJ2-1 . many TRBV5-1 TGCGCCAGCACAAAGGGGGGGTCACACTACAATGAGCAGTTCTTC CASTKGGSHYNEQFF
TRBJ2-3 . few TRBV5-1 TGCGCCAGCAGCTTACCAGGCGGAGGCACAGATACGCAGTATTTT CASSLPGGGTDTQYF
TRBJ2-1 TRBD2 many TRBV24-1 TGTGCCACCAGTGATTTCCCGCTAGCGGGAGATGGGAATGAGCAGTTCTTC CATSDFPLAGDGNEQFF
TRBJ1-4 TRBD1 many TRBV24-1 TGTGCCACCAGCTCCGGGACAGCTAATGAAAAACTGTTTTTT CATSSGTANEKLFF
TRBJ2-4 . . TRBV7-2 TGTGCCAGCAGCTTAGCCGACCTTAGGGGAAACATTCAGTACTTC CASSLADLRGNIQYF
TRBJ1-5 . few TRBV10-3 TGTGCCATCAGTGAGTCGCTGGGGCCCAATCAGCCCCAGAATTTT CAISESLGPNQPQNF
TRBJ2-7 . many TRBV7-2 TGTGCCAGCAGCTTACACGACGGGGAGCAGTACTTC CASSLHDGEQYF
TRBJ2-1 . many TRBV11-2 TGTGCCAGCAGCCTCGGACTTATCAATGAGCAGTTCTTC CASSLGLINEQFF
TRBJ2-6 . many TRBV5-1 TGCGCCAGCAGCTTGGAGGAACGGTCTGGGGCCAACGTCCTGACTTTC CASSLEERSGANVLTF
TRBJ2-7 TRBD2 many TRBV6-2/TRBV6-3 TGTGCCAGCAGTTACTCGGGTCGCGGGGGACTTTACGAGCAGTACTTC CASSYSGRGGLYEQYF
TRBJ1-1 TRBD1 many TRBV7-9 TGTGCCAGCAGCTTAGATGAGGGGGCGAACACTGAAGCTTTCTTT CASSLDEGANTEAFF
TRBJ1-5 . many TRBV5-1 TGCGCCAGCAGCCTTGAACCCGGGGACCATCAGCCCCAGCATTTT CASSLEPGDHQPQHF
TRBJ2-1 TRBD2 many TRBV20-1 TGCAGTGCTAGAGTTCGACTAGCGGGAGAATTCAGTGAGCAGTTCTTC CSARVRLAGEFSEQFF
TRBJ2-2 TRBD2 many TRBV14 TGTGCCAGCAGCCCTCCTGGGAGGGTAAACACCGGGGAGCTGTTTTTT CASSPPGRVNTGELFF
TRBJ2-1 TRBD2 many TRBV7-9 TGTGCCAGCAGCTCGAAGCGGGATTCCTACAATGAGCAGTTCTTC CASSSKRDSYNEQFF
TRBJ1-5 . many TRBV6-5 TGTGCCACTTCGACCGGGAGGGGACAGCCCCAGCATTTT CATSTGRGQPQHF
TRBJ2-1 TRBD2 many TRBV5-1 TGCGCCAGCAGCTTCGGACTAGCGGGAGGTCGTTCGAATGAGCAGTTCTTC CASSFGLAGGRSNEQFF
TRBJ1-2 TRBD1 many TRBV10-3 TGTGCCATCAGCCGGGGGGGGGACAGCTATGGCTACACCTTC CAISRGGDSYGYTF
TRBJ2-7 TRBD2 . TRBV12-3/TRBV12-4 TGTGCCAGCAGTTTTACCGGGGGGGAGCAGTACTTC CASSFTGGEQYF
TRBJ2-1 . many TRBV11-3 TGTGCCAGCAGCCAAGACAGGAAGGACAATGAGCAGTTCTTC CASSQDRKDNEQFF
TRBJ2-7 . many TRBV5-1 TGCGCCAGCAGCTCGCGGTCCAACTTC CASSSRSNF
TRBJ2-1 TRBD1 many TRBV7-9 TGTGCCAGCAGCAACGACAGGGTTTCCTACAATGAGCAGTTCTTC CASSNDRVSYNEQFF
TRBJ2-3 TRBD1 many TRBV5-5 TGTGCCAGCAGCTTGTTGTTGACAGGGGCCACAGATACGCAGTATTTT CASSLLLTGATDTQYF
TRBJ2-1 . many TRBV29-1 TGCAGCGGGGCAGGGGGGAGGAGCTCCTACAATGAGCAGTTCTTC CSGAGGRSSYNEQFF
TRBJ2-7 TRBD2 . TRBV18 TGTGCCAGCTCACCTTCTTGGGTAGCGGGGGAGCAGTACTTC CASSPSWVAGEQYF
TRBJ2-7 TRBD2 few TRBV18 TGTGCCAGCTCACGCGCTAGCGGCTACGAGCAGTACTTC CASSRASGYEQYF
TRBJ1-3 . many TRBV25-1 TGTGCCAGCAGTGAACGAGGTTTCTCTGGAAACACCATATATTTT CASSERGFSGNTIYF
TRBJ1-5 . many TRBV6-5 TGTGCCAGCAGTTACAGGCTGGATCAGCCCCAGAATTTT CASSYRLDQPQNF
TRBJ1-5 . many TRBV7-9 TGTGCCAGCAGCCTAGACGGTTCCAATCAGCCCCAGCATTTT CASSLDGSNQPQHF
TRBJ2-7 TRBD2 few TRBV18 TGTGCCAGCTCACCACCGGGGGGACTAGCGGGAATTGAGCAGTACTTC CASSPPGGLAGIEQYF
TRBJ2-1 . many TRBV12-3/TRBV12-4 TGTGCCAGCAGTTTAGTGGGAGCCTACAATGAGCAGTTCTTC CASSLVGAYNEQFF
TRBJ2-1 TRBD2 many TRBV20-1 TGCAGTGCTGGCGCCGGGACTAGCGGTAACAATGAGCAGTTCTTC CSAGAGTSGNNEQFF
TRBJ1-5 TRBD1 many TRBV12-3/TRBV12-4 TGTGCCAGCAGCTCGGGACAGGGGGATCAGCCCCAGCATTTT CASSSGQGDQPQHF
TRBJ2-2 . many TRBV12-3/TRBV12-4 TGTGCCAGCAGTTTAAATTCCCCCGGGGAGCTGTTTTTT CASSLNSPGELFF
TRBJ1-5 . many TRBV6-2/TRBV6-3 TGTGCCAGCAGTTACGATCCGGGTCGAAGCAATCAGCCCCAGCATTTT CASSYDPGRSNQPQHF
TRBJ1-5 . . TRBV20-1 TGCAGTGCTATACCGGGGGAAGGGAATCAGCCCCAGAATTTT CSAIPGEGNQPQNF
TRBJ2-7 . many TRBV20-1 TGCAGTGCTGCCCTCCACGAGCAGTACTTC CSAALHEQYF
TRBJ2-5 . many TRBV24-1 TGTGCCACCAGTGATCCGAATCCCGGGATTCAAGAGACCCAGTACTTC CATSDPNPGIQETQYF
TRBJ1-2 . . TRBV14 TGTGCCAGCAGCCACTGGGACCGCAAAAGGAACTATGGCTACACCTTC CASSHWDRKRNYGYTF
TRBJ2-3 . many TRBV7-6 TGTGCCAGCAGCCCGAGTGGGGTTACCGGGGCAGATACGCAGTATTTT CASSPSGVTGADTQYF
TRBJ2-1 TRBD2 many TRBV7-3 TGTGCCAGCAGCTTAACTCCAGCGGGAGGCAGCTCCTACAATGAGCAGTTCTTC CASSLTPAGGSSYNEQFF
TRBJ2-7 TRBD2 many TRBV7-2 TGTGCCAGCAACAAAGGGACTAGCGGGGGGATCTACGAGCAGTACTTC CASNKGTSGGIYEQYF
TRBJ2-5 . many TRBV24-1 TGTGCCACCAGTGATCAGGCTAGCTGGGGGGAGACCCAGTACTTC CATSDQASWGETQYF
TRBJ2-2 . many TRBV9 TGTGCCAGCAGCCCAGTATTGACCGGGGAGCTGTTTTTT CASSPVLTGELFF
TRBJ2-6 TRBD1 many TRBV18 TGTGCCAGCTCATCGACAGGGTCTGGGGCCAACGTCCTGACTTTC CASSSTGSGANVLTF
TRBJ1-2 . many TRBV3-1 TGTGCCAGCAGCCAAGATGATCTCTATGGCTACACCTTC CASSQDDLYGYTF
TRBJ2-2 . many TRBV3-1 TGTGCCAGCAGCCAACATCTCCCGGGACCGACGAACACCGGGGAGCTGTTTTTT CASSQHLPGPTNTGELFF
TRBJ1-1 . many TRBV20-1 TGCAGTGCTAGAGATTCGCAAATTCCCACTGAAGCTTTCTTT CSARDSQIPTEAFF
TRBJ2-1 TRBD2 many TRBV29-1 TGCAGCGTCGTCGGGCTAGCGGGAGCAATCAATGAGCAGTTCTTC CSVVGLAGAINEQFF
TRBJ1-5 . many TRBV20-1 TGCAGTGCAAGGGGGGGGAACCAGGATCAGCCCCAGCATTTT CSARGGNQDQPQHF
TRBJ2-2 . many TRBV27 TGTGCCAGCAGTTTGGAGAGAAACACCGGGGAGCTGTTTTTT CASSLERNTGELFF
TRBJ2-7 . . TRBV6-2/TRBV6-3 TGTGCCAGTAAGACCAATGCCTACGAGCAGTACTTC CASKTNAYEQYF
TRBJ2-7 . many TRBV10-3 TGTGCCATCAGCTCCAGGGAATACGAGCAGTACTTC CAISSREYEQYF
TRBJ2-2 . many TRBV12-3/TRBV12-4 TGTGCCAGCAGCTCCGGGAGCCAAAACACCGGGGAGCTGTTTTTT CASSSGSQNTGELFF
TRBJ2-3 TRBD2 many TRBV7-2 TGTGCCAGCAGCTTACAAGCGGGAGTAAGGAATACGCAGTATTTT CASSLQAGVRNTQYF
TRBJ1-1 . many TRBV29-1 TGCAGCGTTGGGTCAGGGAACACTGAAGCTTTCTTT CSVGSGNTEAFF